Many counts were recorded for the clone carrying this T cell receptor beta chain. Its target is unknown. The CDR3 consists of 16 residues. V shed 2 bases and J 7 bases; nucleotides not matched to a gene: 8. CDR1 and CDR2 from the germline V gene are SGHNT and YYREEE (reference sequence). TCRdb redid the calling of the 5' RACE reads with MiXCR, one entry per CDR3 protein. This sample has 7,000 to 9,500 distinct CDR3 sequences, with 6.5% to 9% found just once. This entry belongs to a study of spatial heterogeneity in lung cancer. Findings and caveats of the study: How many expanded intratumoral alpha and beta TCRs were present tracked the tumor mutation count, which was a count of nonsynonymous mutations.

Time point in this sample: sample taken at primary tumor resection. Tumor, nontumor lung or frozen PBMC supplied whole RNA that was sequenced unsorted. The origin of this receptor is a male donor with early-stage non-small cell lung cancer. The chain joins TRBV5-4 to TRBJ2-1; the match to TRBD2 covers 11 bases. The sequencing used lung tumor tissue, collected at surgery. CDR3 coding DNA: TGTGCCAGCAGCTTCTTAGCGGGAGGGGCGGGGAATGAGCAGTTCTTC. It codes for CASSFLAGGAGNEQFF. Filled out from reference TRBV5-4 and TRBJ2-1, the complete variable domain reads ETGVTQSPTHLIKTRGQQVTLRCSSQSGHNTVSWYQQALGQGPQFIFQYYREEENGRGNFPPRFSGLQFPNYSSELNVNALELDDSALYLCASSFLAGGAGNEQFFGPGTRLTVL.